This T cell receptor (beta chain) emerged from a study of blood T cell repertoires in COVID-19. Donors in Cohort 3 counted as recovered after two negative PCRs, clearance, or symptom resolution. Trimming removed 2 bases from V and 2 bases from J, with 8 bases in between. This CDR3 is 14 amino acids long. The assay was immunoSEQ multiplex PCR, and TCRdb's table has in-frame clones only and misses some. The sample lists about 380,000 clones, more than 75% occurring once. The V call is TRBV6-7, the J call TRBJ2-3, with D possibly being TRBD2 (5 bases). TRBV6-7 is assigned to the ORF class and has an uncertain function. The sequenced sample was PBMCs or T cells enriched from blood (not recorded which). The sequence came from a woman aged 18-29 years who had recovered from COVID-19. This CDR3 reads CASSYPGNTDTQYF. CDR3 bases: TGTGCCAGCAGTTACCCGGGGAACACAGATACGCAGTATTTT.